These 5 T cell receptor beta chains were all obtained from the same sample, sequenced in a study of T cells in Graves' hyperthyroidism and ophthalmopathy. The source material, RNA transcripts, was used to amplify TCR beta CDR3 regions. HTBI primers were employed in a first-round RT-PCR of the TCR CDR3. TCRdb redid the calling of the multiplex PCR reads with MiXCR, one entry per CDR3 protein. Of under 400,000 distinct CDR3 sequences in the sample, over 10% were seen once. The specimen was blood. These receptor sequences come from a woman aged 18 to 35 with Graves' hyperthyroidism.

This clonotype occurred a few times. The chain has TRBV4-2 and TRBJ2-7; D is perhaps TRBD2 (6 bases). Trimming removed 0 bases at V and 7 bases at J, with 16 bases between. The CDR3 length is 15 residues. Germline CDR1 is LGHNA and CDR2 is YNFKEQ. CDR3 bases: TGTGCCAGCAGCCAAGACGCGCGCCCGGAGGGGGAGCAGTACTTC. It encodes CASSQDARPEGEQYF.

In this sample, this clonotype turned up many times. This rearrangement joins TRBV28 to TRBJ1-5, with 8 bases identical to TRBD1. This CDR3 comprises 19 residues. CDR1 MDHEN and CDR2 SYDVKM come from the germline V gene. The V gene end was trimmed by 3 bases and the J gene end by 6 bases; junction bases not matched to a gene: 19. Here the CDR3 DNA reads TGTGCCAGCAGTTTCCGTGCCTGGGGGGACAGGCCAGGCAGTCAGCCCCAGCATTTT. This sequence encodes CASSFRAWGDRPGSQPQHF.

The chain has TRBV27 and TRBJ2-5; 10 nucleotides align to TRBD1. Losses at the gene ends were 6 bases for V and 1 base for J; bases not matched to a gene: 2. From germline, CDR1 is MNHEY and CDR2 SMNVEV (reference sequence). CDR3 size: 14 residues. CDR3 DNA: TGTGCCAGCAGCGGGACAGGGGCCCAAGAGACCCAGTACTTC. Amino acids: CASSGTGAQETQYF.

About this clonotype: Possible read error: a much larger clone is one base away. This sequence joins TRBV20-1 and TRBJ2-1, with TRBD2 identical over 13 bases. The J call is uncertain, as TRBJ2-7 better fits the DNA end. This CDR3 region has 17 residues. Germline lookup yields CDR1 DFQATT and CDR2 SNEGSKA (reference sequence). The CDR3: CSARGRRTSGSYNEQYF. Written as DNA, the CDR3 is TGCAGTGCTAGAGGCCGAAGGACTAGCGGGAGTTACAATGAGCAGTACTTC.

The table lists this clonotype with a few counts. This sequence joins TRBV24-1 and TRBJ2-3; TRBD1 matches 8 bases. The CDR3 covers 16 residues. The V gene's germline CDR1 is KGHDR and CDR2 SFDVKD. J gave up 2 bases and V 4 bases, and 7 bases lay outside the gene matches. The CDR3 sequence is CATSDPRTGSTDTQYF. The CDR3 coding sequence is TGTGCCACCAGTGACCCCCGGACAGGGTCCACAGATACGCAGTATTTT.